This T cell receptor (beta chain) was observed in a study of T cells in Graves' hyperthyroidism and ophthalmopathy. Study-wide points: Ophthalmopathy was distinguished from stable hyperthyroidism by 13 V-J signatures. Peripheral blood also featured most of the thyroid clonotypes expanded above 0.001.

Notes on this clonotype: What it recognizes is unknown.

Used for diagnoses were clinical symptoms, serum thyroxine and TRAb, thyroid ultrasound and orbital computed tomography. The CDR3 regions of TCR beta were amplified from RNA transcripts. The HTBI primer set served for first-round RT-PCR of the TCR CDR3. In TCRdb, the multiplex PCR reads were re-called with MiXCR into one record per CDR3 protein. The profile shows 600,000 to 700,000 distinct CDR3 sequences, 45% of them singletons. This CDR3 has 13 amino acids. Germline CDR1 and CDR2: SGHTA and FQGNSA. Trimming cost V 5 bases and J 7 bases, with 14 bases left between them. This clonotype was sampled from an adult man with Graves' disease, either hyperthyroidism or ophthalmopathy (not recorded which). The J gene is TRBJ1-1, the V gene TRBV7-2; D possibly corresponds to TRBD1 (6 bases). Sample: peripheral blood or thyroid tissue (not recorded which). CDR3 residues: CASSQGHTLEAFF. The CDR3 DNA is TGTGCCAGCAGCCAGGGACACACCCTTGAAGCTTTCTTT.